This T cell receptor beta chain is drawn from a study of T cell changes during pregnancy in multiple sclerosis. The table came from immunoSEQ multiplex PCR; TCRdb's copy has only in-frame clones and leaves some out. Of approximately 52,000 clones listed, 92% are singletons. Germline V gene data show CDR1 as SGHNT and CDR2 as YENEEA. The CDR3 contains 15 residues. The V segment lost 2 bases and the J segment 5 bases; nucleotides outside the gene matches: 6. The genes are TRBV11-3 and TRBJ2-1; 7 bases map to TRBD2. The receptor comes from a female donor with multiple sclerosis, enrolled in a pregnancy study. Source: CD4+ T cells from peripheral blood mononuclear cells, taken after pregnancy. CDR3 in amino acids: CASSLLHRGDNEQFF. The DNA for the CDR3 is TGTGCCAGCAGCTTATTACACCGGGGGGACAATGAGCAGTTCTTC.